The T cell receptor beta chain under discussion was sequenced for a study of CD8+ T cells in alopecia areata. In the study overall: Patients received oral tofacitinib, 5 to 10 mg twice daily, for moderate-to-severe alopecia areata.

Noted treatment: oral pan-JAK inhibitor, 5-10 mg twice daily. Lesional scalp tissue (obtained by punch biopsy) and peripheral blood were collected from alopecia areata patients. The CDR3 runs to 15 residues. The germline V gene has CDR1 SGHRS and CDR2 YFSETQ. Trimming took 2 bases from V and 10 from J; bases not matched to a gene: 8. This clone was found a few times. Extraction of RNA preceded its reverse transcription into cDNA, which served as the sequencing template. TCRdb's table, derived via immunoSEQ multiplex PCR, lists solely in-frame clones and lacks some. The sample records about 5,900 clones, around three fifths being singletons.

This receptor was taken from a human donor with alopecia areata. Sequenced material: skin, taken between weeks 30 and 35, from a patient treated with tofacitinib. The V and J genes are TRBV5-1 and TRBJ2-1, with TRBD2 matching 11 bases. The CDR3: CASSLSLAGGSEQFF. DNA for the CDR3: TGCGCCAGCAGCTTATCCCTAGCGGGAGGCTCGGAGCAGTTCTTC.